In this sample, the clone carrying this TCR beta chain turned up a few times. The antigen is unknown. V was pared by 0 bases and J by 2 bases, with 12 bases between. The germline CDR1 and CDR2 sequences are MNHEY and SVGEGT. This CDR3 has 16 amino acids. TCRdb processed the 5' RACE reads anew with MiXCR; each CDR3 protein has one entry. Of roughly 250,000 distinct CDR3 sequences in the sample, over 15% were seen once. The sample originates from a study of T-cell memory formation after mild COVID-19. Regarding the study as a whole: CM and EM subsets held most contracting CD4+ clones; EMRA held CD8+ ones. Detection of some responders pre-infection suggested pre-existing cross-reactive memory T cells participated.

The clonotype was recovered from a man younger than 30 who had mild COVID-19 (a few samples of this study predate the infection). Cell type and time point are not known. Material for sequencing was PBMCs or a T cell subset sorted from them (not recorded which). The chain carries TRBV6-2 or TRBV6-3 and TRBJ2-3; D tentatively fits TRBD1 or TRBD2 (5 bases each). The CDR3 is CASSYSGRRPTDTQYF. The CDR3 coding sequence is TGTGCCAGCAGTTACTCGGGACGGAGGCCCACAGATACGCAGTATTTT.